These T cell receptor beta chains were read from a single sample in a study of T cells in Graves' hyperthyroidism and ophthalmopathy. TCRdb reanalysed the multiplex PCR reads using MiXCR and keeps one entry per CDR3 protein. The data hold 450,000 to 650,000 distinct CDR3 sequences, with 14% observed a single time. The specimen sequenced was blood. All receptors come from a woman under 30 with Graves' ophthalmopathy. CDR3s include the opening cysteine and the closing phenylalanine or tryptophan. D genes are given only for firm matches. Not every row has a clone size; where given, it reads once, few, many or a size class.

j_gene: TRBJ2-5
v_gene: TRBV15
abundance: many
d_gene: NA
CDR3nt: TGTGCCACCAGCAGAGAAAGGGGGTACCAAGAGACCCAGTACTTC
CDR3aa: CATSRERGYQETQYF

j_gene: TRBJ2-7
v_gene: TRBV12-3/TRBV12-4
abundance: many
d_gene: NA
CDR3nt: TGTGCCAGCACGCGGGTGCCCTACGAGCAGTACTTC
CDR3aa: CASTRVPYEQYF

j_gene: TRBJ2-1
v_gene: TRBV7-9
abundance: many
d_gene: TRBD2
CDR3nt: TGTGCCAGCAGCTTAGAGGCTGGACTAGGGTCCTACAATGAGCAGTTCTTC
CDR3aa: CASSLEAGLGSYNEQFF

j_gene: TRBJ2-3
v_gene: TRBV5-1
abundance: many
d_gene: NA
CDR3nt: TGCGCCAGCAGCTTCCAGGCACCTACTAGCACAGATACGCAGTATTTT
CDR3aa: CASSFQAPTSTDTQYF

j_gene: TRBJ2-7
v_gene: TRBV10-3
abundance: many
d_gene: TRBD2
CDR3nt: TGTGCCATCAGTGAGTCGGTACTAGCGGGAGGGCTCTACTCCTACGAGCAGTACTTC
CDR3aa: CAISESVLAGGLYSYEQYF

j_gene: TRBJ2-3
v_gene: TRBV2
abundance: many
d_gene: TRBD2
CDR3nt: TGTGCCAGCAGTGGTACTAGCGGGATACCAGATACGCAGTATTTT
CDR3aa: CASSGTSGIPDTQYF

j_gene: TRBJ2-5
v_gene: TRBV20-1
abundance: NA
d_gene: NA
CDR3nt: TGCAGTGCTACCAATCCCAGGGTCGTCCAAGAGACCCAGTACTTC
CDR3aa: CSATNPRVVQETQYF

j_gene: TRBJ2-2
v_gene: TRBV11-2
abundance: NA
d_gene: NA
CDR3nt: TGTGCCAGCAGCTTAAAGGACACCGGGGAGCTGTTTTTT
CDR3aa: CASSLKDTGELFF

j_gene: TRBJ1-1
v_gene: TRBV28
abundance: NA
d_gene: NA
CDR3nt: TGTGCCAGCACCAAGGATAGGGGCTCGGGCACTGAAGCTTTCTTT
CDR3aa: CASTKDRGSGTEAFF

j_gene: TRBJ1-2
v_gene: TRBV7-9
abundance: NA
d_gene: NA
CDR3nt: TGTGCCAGCAGCTTAGCAGGGCATGGCTACACCTTC
CDR3aa: CASSLAGHGYTF

j_gene: TRBJ1-2
v_gene: TRBV29-1
abundance: once
d_gene: NA
CDR3nt: TGCAGCGTTGACCCTGTGGGTTCTAACTATGGCTACACCTTC
CDR3aa: CSVDPVGSNYGYTF

j_gene: TRBJ2-3
v_gene: TRBV6-2/TRBV6-3
abundance: many
d_gene: TRBD2
CDR3nt: TGTGCCTCCAGCGTACGTCGAGCGGGAGTCGCAGATACGCAGTATTTT
CDR3aa: CASSVRRAGVADTQYF

j_gene: TRBJ2-1
v_gene: TRBV19
abundance: NA
d_gene: TRBD2
CDR3nt: TGTGCCAGTAGTATAGATCATTCCTGGACTAGCGGGAGGGCCAGGTATGAGCAGTTCTTC
CDR3aa: CASSIDHSWTSGRARYEQFF

j_gene: TRBJ2-1
v_gene: TRBV20-1
abundance: few
d_gene: TRBD2
CDR3nt: TGCAGTGCTAGAGATCCTGCTAGCGGGAGTTTCTCTGAGCAGTTCTTC
CDR3aa: CSARDPASGSFSEQFF

j_gene: TRBJ2-7
v_gene: TRBV5-1
abundance: many
d_gene: NA
CDR3nt: TGCGCCAGCAGCTTGGAGGGGCGGGGATACGAGCAGTACTTC
CDR3aa: CASSLEGRGYEQYF

j_gene: TRBJ1-4
v_gene: TRBV29-1
abundance: NA
d_gene: NA
CDR3nt: TGCAGCGCGGAGGGGGGAGTCCCAACTAATGAAAAACTGTTTTTT
CDR3aa: CSAEGGVPTNEKLFF

j_gene: TRBJ2-6
v_gene: TRBV4-1
abundance: NA
d_gene: NA
CDR3nt: TGCGCCAGCAGCCAAGGGCCCCCTGGGGCCAACGTCCTGACTTTC
CDR3aa: CASSQGPPGANVLTF

j_gene: TRBJ1-1
v_gene: TRBV7-3
abundance: few
d_gene: TRBD1
CDR3nt: TGTGCCAGCAGCTCGCAGGGGGGGCCGAACACTGAAGCTTTCTTT
CDR3aa: CASSSQGGPNTEAFF

j_gene: TRBJ2-3
v_gene: TRBV11-2
abundance: many
d_gene: NA
CDR3nt: TGTGCCAGCAGCTTACGCCAACTCAGGGGTAGGACAGATACGCAGTATTTT
CDR3aa: CASSLRQLRGRTDTQYF

j_gene: TRBJ2-5
v_gene: TRBV12-3/TRBV12-4
abundance: many
d_gene: TRBD2
CDR3nt: TGTGCCAGCAGTGGACGGGGGGTAGCGGTCCAAGAGACCCAGTACTTC
CDR3aa: CASSGRGVAVQETQYF

j_gene: TRBJ2-3
v_gene: TRBV7-8
abundance: many
d_gene: NA
CDR3nt: TGTGCCAGCAGCTTAGCAGGGATCGCAGATACGCAGTATTTT
CDR3aa: CASSLAGIADTQYF

j_gene: TRBJ2-1
v_gene: TRBV5-1
abundance: many
d_gene: NA
CDR3nt: TGCGCCAGCAGCTTGGGACAAGCTAATGAGCAGTTCTTC
CDR3aa: CASSLGQANEQFF

j_gene: TRBJ1-4
v_gene: TRBV7-9
abundance: many
d_gene: NA
CDR3nt: TGTGCCAGCAGCTTTCCGACAGGCGACAATGAAAAACTGTTTTTT
CDR3aa: CASSFPTGDNEKLFF

j_gene: TRBJ2-7
v_gene: TRBV12-3/TRBV12-4
abundance: many
d_gene: NA
CDR3nt: TGTGCCAGCAGTCTTCAGCGACAGGAGCAGTACTTC
CDR3aa: CASSLQRQEQYF

j_gene: TRBJ2-1
v_gene: TRBV6-2/TRBV6-3
abundance: NA
d_gene: TRBD2
CDR3nt: TGTGCCAGCAGTTCCCGACTAGCGGGAGGGCCCGGGTATGAGCAGTTCTTC
CDR3aa: CASSSRLAGGPGYEQFF

j_gene: TRBJ2-7
v_gene: TRBV28
abundance: many
d_gene: TRBD2
CDR3nt: TGTGCCAGCAGTCTTCCTAGCGGAGTCTACGAGCAGTACTTC
CDR3aa: CASSLPSGVYEQYF

j_gene: TRBJ2-2
v_gene: TRBV6-1
abundance: few
d_gene: TRBD1
CDR3nt: TGTGCCAGCAGAGAGGACAGGGGGTACACCGGGGAGCTGTTTTTT
CDR3aa: CASREDRGYTGELFF

j_gene: TRBJ2-5
v_gene: TRBV7-9
abundance: many
d_gene: NA
CDR3nt: TGTGCCAGCAGCCCCTCGTGGGGGGACCAGTACTTC
CDR3aa: CASSPSWGDQYF

j_gene: TRBJ2-1
v_gene: TRBV12-3/TRBV12-4
abundance: many
d_gene: NA
CDR3nt: TGTGCCAGCAGTTTGTCCCCACGGACTCCGCCCGATGAGCAGTTCTTC
CDR3aa: CASSLSPRTPPDEQFF

j_gene: TRBJ2-7
v_gene: TRBV2
abundance: many
d_gene: TRBD1
CDR3nt: TGTGCCAGCAAGAAGGGGGCCACCTACGAGCAGTACTTC
CDR3aa: CASKKGATYEQYF

j_gene: TRBJ1-2
v_gene: TRBV19
abundance: NA
d_gene: NA
CDR3nt: TGTGCCAGTAGTATCCCTAGCGGAAACTATGGCTACACCTTC
CDR3aa: CASSIPSGNYGYTF

j_gene: TRBJ2-1
v_gene: TRBV7-6
abundance: many
d_gene: TRBD2
CDR3nt: TGTGCCAGCAGCTTACGTTCCCGGACTAGCGGGATAGGAAATGAGCAGTTCTTC
CDR3aa: CASSLRSRTSGIGNEQFF

j_gene: TRBJ1-2
v_gene: TRBV24-1
abundance: many
d_gene: NA
CDR3nt: TGTGCCACCAGTGATTTGCACAGGGTCGGTGGCTACACCTTC
CDR3aa: CATSDLHRVGGYTF

j_gene: TRBJ1-6
v_gene: TRBV18
abundance: NA
d_gene: TRBD1
CDR3nt: TGTGCCAGCTCGTCACAGGGGGGGAATAATTCACCCCTCCACTTT
CDR3aa: CASSSQGGNNSPLHF

j_gene: TRBJ2-3
v_gene: TRBV30
abundance: few
d_gene: TRBD2
CDR3nt: TGTGCCTGGAGTGTACTAGGGCTAGCGGGGCACACAGATACGCAGTATTTT
CDR3aa: CAWSVLGLAGHTDTQYF

j_gene: TRBJ2-2
v_gene: TRBV7-3
abundance: few
d_gene: NA
CDR3nt: TGTGCCAGCAGCTTGACGACCGAAGGGAGTAACACCGGGGAGCTGTTTTTT
CDR3aa: CASSLTTEGSNTGELFF

j_gene: TRBJ2-5
v_gene: TRBV4-1
abundance: few
d_gene: TRBD2
CDR3nt: TGCGCCAGCAGCCAAGTTTTCGAGCGGGGACAAGAGACCCAGTACTTC
CDR3aa: CASSQVFERGQETQYF

j_gene: TRBJ1-4
v_gene: TRBV27
abundance: NA
d_gene: TRBD1
CDR3nt: TGTGCCAGCAGTTCGACAGGGCGGGAGGAAAAACTGTTTTTT
CDR3aa: CASSSTGREEKLFF

j_gene: TRBJ2-1
v_gene: TRBV24-1
abundance: many
d_gene: TRBD2
CDR3nt: TGTGCCACCAGTGATTTGGGGCTAGCGGATTCCTACAATGAGCAGTTCTTC
CDR3aa: CATSDLGLADSYNEQFF

j_gene: TRBJ1-4
v_gene: TRBV2
abundance: many
d_gene: NA
CDR3nt: TGTGCCAGCGGGGAAGTACAGGGACTCAAGGCCACTAATGAAAAACTGTTTTTT
CDR3aa: CASGEVQGLKATNEKLFF

j_gene: TRBJ2-5
v_gene: TRBV28
abundance: many
d_gene: NA
CDR3nt: TGTGCCAGCAGTTTATTTCTAGGCGGAGCGACCCAGTACTTC
CDR3aa: CASSLFLGGATQYF

j_gene: TRBJ2-7
v_gene: TRBV11-3
abundance: NA
d_gene: NA
CDR3nt: TGTGCCAGCAGCTTGACAGAAACCTACGGGCAGTACTTC
CDR3aa: CASSLTETYGQYF

j_gene: TRBJ2-5
v_gene: TRBV12-3/TRBV12-4
abundance: many
d_gene: NA
CDR3nt: TGTGCCAGCAGTTTACAGTTCCAAGAGACCCAGTACTTC
CDR3aa: CASSLQFQETQYF

j_gene: TRBJ1-6
v_gene: TRBV7-8
abundance: many
d_gene: NA
CDR3nt: TGTGCCAGCAGCTTAGCACGAGATTCACCCCTCCACTTT
CDR3aa: CASSLARDSPLHF

j_gene: TRBJ1-1
v_gene: TRBV28
abundance: many
d_gene: NA
CDR3nt: TGTGCCAGCAGTTTTCATCCGGGTCTGAACACTGAAGCTTTCTTT
CDR3aa: CASSFHPGLNTEAFF

j_gene: TRBJ1-3
v_gene: TRBV19
abundance: few
d_gene: NA
CDR3nt: TGTGCCAGTAGTATGTGGACCGGCGGGTCTGGAAACACCATATATTTT
CDR3aa: CASSMWTGGSGNTIYF

j_gene: TRBJ2-1
v_gene: TRBV5-1
abundance: once
d_gene: TRBD2
CDR3nt: TGCGCCAGCAGCTTGGCGGCTAGCGGGGGCACCAATGAGCAGTTCTTC
CDR3aa: CASSLAASGGTNEQFF

j_gene: TRBJ2-1
v_gene: TRBV6-9
abundance: NA
d_gene: TRBD2
CDR3nt: TGTGCCAGCACTTTAACTAGCGGGAGTTGGACCTACAATGAGCAGTTCTTC
CDR3aa: CASTLTSGSWTYNEQFF

j_gene: TRBJ1-1
v_gene: TRBV6-4
abundance: many
d_gene: NA
CDR3nt: TGTGCCAGCAGTGACTCGTCTGAGAACACTGAAGCTTTCTTT
CDR3aa: CASSDSSENTEAFF

j_gene: TRBJ2-3
v_gene: TRBV5-1
abundance: many
d_gene: TRBD1
CDR3nt: TGCGCCAGCAGTTCCGGGACAGGGGGCGCAGATACGCAGTATTTT
CDR3aa: CASSSGTGGADTQYF

j_gene: TRBJ2-7
v_gene: TRBV3-1
abundance: many
d_gene: NA
CDR3nt: TGTGCCAGCAGCCAAGTAGGGGGAAACTACGAGCAGTACTTC
CDR3aa: CASSQVGGNYEQYF

j_gene: TRBJ1-1
v_gene: TRBV19
abundance: many
d_gene: NA
CDR3nt: TGTGCCAGTAGTCCCGGGATCTGGGTTGTGACTGAAGCTTTCTTT
CDR3aa: CASSPGIWVVTEAFF

j_gene: TRBJ2-3
v_gene: TRBV5-1
abundance: many
d_gene: NA
CDR3nt: TGCGCCAGCAGCTTGGAGGGGCTAGCTATCGCAGATACGCAGTATTTT
CDR3aa: CASSLEGLAIADTQYF

j_gene: TRBJ2-7
v_gene: TRBV20-1
abundance: many
d_gene: NA
CDR3nt: TGCAGTGTAGGAGACCACAGGACAAGCTACGAGCAGTACTTC
CDR3aa: CSVGDHRTSYEQYF

j_gene: TRBJ2-7
v_gene: TRBV12-3/TRBV12-4
abundance: many
d_gene: TRBD1
CDR3nt: TGTGCCAGCAGTCCAGACAGGGGCCTACCCTACGAGCAGTACTTC
CDR3aa: CASSPDRGLPYEQYF